This TCR beta chain was found in a study of beta chain features in type 1 diabetes. Study-level results: Researchers report that Type 1 diabetes patients had moderately but significantly shorter TCRB CDR3s across all four CD4+ subsets.

This clone was recorded a few times. The antigen remains undetermined. What was sequenced were expressed TCRB transcripts, since all of the isolated RNA had been reverse transcribed. The repertoire was sequenced with immunoSEQ multiplex PCR; TCRdb's copy has only in-frame clones and lacks some. Of about 740,000 clones listed, around 15% are singletons. V lost 7 bases and J lost 2, with 8 bases in between. The CDR3 extends over 12 amino acids. Germline V gene sequence: CDR1 SNHLY, CDR2 FYNNEI. The clonotype was recovered from a man aged 18-30 years with type 1 diabetes. The chain has TRBV2 and TRBJ1-2; D call uncertain. The sample comprised naive CD4+ T cells from blood. The CDR3 DNA follows: TGTGCCAGCAACGAAAGGAACTATGGCTACACCTTC. It yields the protein CASNERNYGYTF.